The 23 T cell receptor beta chains presented below share a single source sample, sequenced in a study of Graves' ophthalmopathy and Graves' hyperthyroidism. RNA transcripts were the template, and TCR beta CDR3 regions were amplified from them. First-round RT-PCR used HTBI primers; second-round multiplex PCR followed. Each CDR3 protein is one row after TCRdb ran MiXCR on the multiplex PCR reads. This table holds a few hundred thousand distinct CDR3 sequences, about 17% found once. Sequenced material: peripheral blood. All receptors derive from an adult man with Graves' ophthalmopathy.

At least ten counts were recorded for this clonotype. DNA of the CDR3: TGTGCCAGTAGTATGAGAAGGGGCACTGAAGCTTTCTTT. It is translated as CASSMRRGTEAFF. This sequence joins TRBV19 and TRBJ1-1; D possibly corresponds to TRBD1 (5 bases). Germline V CDR1 and CDR2: LNHDA, SQIVND (reference sequence). Trimming took 3 bases from V and 4 from J, leaving 9 bases between them. The CDR3 has 13 amino acids.

This clonotype was counted ten times or more. The chain joins TRBV30 to TRBJ1-2, with D possibly TRBD1 on 5 matching bases. The CDR3 totals 13 residues. V was clipped by 0 bases and J by 4 bases, with 9 bases between them. Germline CDR1 reads GTSNPN; CDR2 reads SVGIG (reference sequence). In DNA form, the CDR3 reads TGTGCCTGGAGTGTTTGGGGGGTCTATGGCTACACCTTC. This encodes CAWSVWGVYGYTF.

This clonotype appeared many times. V and J are TRBV6-1 and TRBJ2-6; D tentatively reads TRBD1 or TRBD2 (5 bases each). Germline V gene lookup returns CDR1 MNHNS and CDR2 SASEGT. The CDR3 contains 17 residues. V was cut by 8 bases and J by 0 bases, with 17 bases left in between. The CDR3 DNA sequence: TGTGCCAGCGCCCCCGGGGCAGGGCGCTCTGGGGCCAACGTCCTGACTTTC. This codes for CASAPGAGRSGANVLTF.

The table lists this clonotype with many counts. One junction end disagrees with the germline gene, perhaps due to a read error. The DNA for the CDR3 is TGTGCCAGCGGTGACAGGGGTTGGGGCACAGATACGCAGTATTTT. Translated: CASGDRGWGTDTQYF. J is TRBJ2-3 and V is TRBV6-1; 8 bases map to TRBD1. Germline CDR1 and CDR2: MNHNS and SASEGT. The CDR3 is 15 amino acids.

This clonotype came up a few times. This chain links TRBV30 with TRBJ2-7, with D perhaps TRBD2 (5 bases). Trimming removed 2 bases from V and 4 bases from J, with 12 bases in between. Germline V gene sequence: CDR1 GTSNPN, CDR2 SVGIG (reference sequence). The CDR3 has 13 residues. CDR3 sequence (DNA): TGTGCCTGGAGTCGCGGGTTAGAATACGAGCAGTACTTC. Translation: CAWSRGLEYEQYF.

This clonotype was found many times. This chain connects TRBV27 to TRBJ2-7; TRBD1 aligns across 8 bases. The CDR3 runs 14 residues. V dropped 6 bases and J dropped 3; count of bases not matched to a gene: 7. Germline V lookup: CDR1 MNHEY, CDR2 SMNVEV (reference sequence). Here the CDR3 reads CASSLSQGGYEQYF. The CDR3 DNA is TGTGCCAGCAGCCTCTCACAGGGGGGCTACGAGCAGTACTTC.

Turning to this clonotype: With a much larger clone just one base away, this may be a read error. This chain joins TRBV5-6 and TRBJ1-3; tentatively, D is TRBD1 (6 bases). This CDR3 is 16 amino acids long. The germline gives CDR1 SGHDT, CDR2 YYEEEE. The CDR3 loop is CASSLIGRGAGNTIFF. Written as DNA, the CDR3 is TGTGCCAGCAGCTTGATTGGCAGGGGCGCTGGAAACACCATATTTTTT. Variable domain in full (rest from reference TRBV5-6 and TRBJ1-3): DAGVTQSPTHLIKTRGQQVTLRCSPKSGHDTVSWYQQALGQGPQFIFQYYEEEERQRGNFPDRFSGHQFPNYSSELNVNALLLGDSALYLCASSLIGRGAGNTIFFGEGSWLTVV.

This clonotype was picked up many times. The V and J genes are TRBV12-3 or TRBV12-4 and TRBJ2-5, with TRBD2 identical over 10 bases. CDR3 length: 16 amino acids. V was pared by 2 bases and J by 5 bases, with 8 bases of the junction left unmatched. The CDR3: CASSLMASGSGETQYF. The CDR3 nucleotides read TGTGCCAGCAGTTTAATGGCTAGCGGGAGTGGTGAGACCCAGTACTTC.

At least ten counts were recorded for this clonotype. V gene TRBV28 combines with J gene TRBJ2-5; D is perhaps TRBD1 or TRBD2 (5 bases each). This CDR3 region has 15 residues. The V and J ends lost 6 bases and 1 base respectively, with 15 bases between them. The V gene's germline CDR1 is MDHEN and CDR2 SYDVKM. CDR3 in amino acids: CASRRTGPSQETQYF. DNA for the CDR3: TGTGCCAGCAGGAGAACGGGACCAAGCCAAGAGACCCAGTACTTC.

The V gene is TRBV12-3 or TRBV12-4, the J gene TRBJ2-7, with 10 positions matching TRBD2. There are 15 residues in the CDR3. The V gene end was trimmed by 2 bases and the J gene end by 5 bases; junction bases not matched to a gene: 6. Written as DNA, the CDR3 is TGTGCCAGCAGTTTATCAGCGGGAGGGCCCAACGAGCAGTACTTC. Translated: CASSLSAGGPNEQYF.

This clonotype was seen repeatedly, ten times or more. This chain links TRBV29-1 with TRBJ2-5, with D perhaps assigned TRBD1 or TRBD2 (5 bases each). This CDR3 spans 15 amino acids. V lost 4 bases to trimming and J lost 1 base, with 16 bases between them. CDR1 is SQVTM, CDR2 ANQGSEA, per germline. CDR3: CSVVPLTGGQETQYF. CDR3 nucleotides: TGCAGCGTTGTACCACTAACAGGAGGCCAAGAGACCCAGTACTTC.

Ten or more counts support this clonotype. The rearrangement links TRBV27 to TRBJ1-1; weak D call: TRBD1 (5 bases). The germline gives CDR1 MNHEY, CDR2 SMNVEV (reference sequence). This CDR3 is built from 15 residues. Trimming stripped 5 bases from V and 4 bases from J, with 17 bases between. The CDR3 DNA sequence: TGTGCCAGCAGTCCCACCGGGGCAGGGTTCACTGAAGCTTTCTTT. It codes for CASSPTGAGFTEAFF.

This clonotype was counted at least ten times. The V gene is TRBV11-1, the J gene TRBJ1-1; D is ambiguous. V shed 5 bases and J shed 1 base, with 17 bases lying between them. Germline loops: CDR1 SGHAT, CDR2 FQDESV (reference sequence). The CDR3 is 16 residues long. The CDR3 spells CASSQTRIDPNTEAFF. The CDR3 coding sequence is TGTGCCAGCAGCCAGACACGGATAGACCCGAACACTGAAGCTTTCTTT.

The chain links TRBV6-5 to TRBJ1-2; a weak D match, TRBD1 (6 bases). The CDR3 covers 14 residues. The V end was cut by 2 bases, the J end by 7 bases, with 14 bases between. CDR1 is MNHEY, CDR2 SVGAGI, per germline. CDR3 protein: CASSYGQHEGGYTF. The CDR3 DNA reads TGTGCCAGCAGTTACGGACAGCACGAGGGTGGCTACACCTTC.

J is TRBJ1-1 and V is TRBV5-1, with D uncertain. CDR3 size: 13 residues. Germline V gene lookup returns CDR1 SGHRS and CDR2 YFSETQ. V shed 0 bases and J shed 8 bases, with 11 bases lying between them. DNA for the CDR3: TGCGCCAGCAGCTTGGGACCGGCAACCGAAGCTTTCTTT. This gives the protein CASSLGPATEAFF.

This clonotype was recorded at least ten times. This chain connects TRBV5-1 to TRBJ2-5; 8 bases are a match to TRBD1. Unmatched junction bases numbered 6, after V lost 0 bases and J lost 5 bases. This CDR3 is 15 amino acids long. CDR1 is SGHRS, CDR2 YFSETQ, per germline. The CDR3: CASSLGSGGAETQYF. CDR3 nucleotides: TGCGCCAGCAGCTTGGGTTCAGGGGGCGCCGAGACCCAGTACTTC.

There are many counts of this clonotype. This sequence joins TRBV5-6 and TRBJ2-2, with D tentatively TRBD2 (6 bases). The CDR3 contains 13 residues. Germline V lookup: CDR1 SGHDT, CDR2 YYEEEE. Deletions cut 3 bases from V and 8 bases from J, with 11 bases between. For the CDR3, the DNA is TGTGCCAGCAGCTCGGGACTCTCTGGGGAGCTGTTTTTT. Its translation is CASSSGLSGELFF.

At least ten counts were recorded for this clonotype. This rearrangement joins TRBV6-2 or TRBV6-3 to TRBJ2-7, with 11 bases that match TRBD2. The V gene end was trimmed by 7 bases and the J gene end by 2 bases; junction bases not matched to a gene: 7. CDR3 size: 15 residues. Germline values: CDR1 MNHEY, CDR2 SVGEGT. The CDR3 is CASTDRLAGTYEQYF. The DNA for the CDR3 is TGTGCCAGCACCGACCGACTAGCGGGGACCTACGAGCAGTACTTC.

In this sample, this clonotype turned up many times. One junction end does not reproduce the germline sequence, and a read error may be involved. The CDR3 sequence: CASSNPPNQEAQYF. In DNA form, the CDR3 reads TGTGCCAGCAGCAATCCACCAAACCAAGAGGCCCAGTACTTC. The V gene is TRBV7-8, the J gene TRBJ2-5; D ambiguous. Germline V gene data show CDR1 as SGHVS and CDR2 as FQNEAQ. The CDR3 covers 14 residues.

This clonotype was observed at least ten times. The rearrangement links TRBV5-1 to TRBJ2-7; 8 bases are a match to TRBD1. The CDR3 has 15 residues. V lost 2 bases to trimming and J lost 2 bases; unmatched junction nucleotides: 6. Germline CDR1 and CDR2: SGHRS and YFSETQ. In DNA, the CDR3 is TGCGCCAGCAGCTTCTCCGGGACAGGCCCCTACGAGCAGTACTTC. Translating gives CASSFSGTGPYEQYF.

Concerning this clonotype itself: Given a much more abundant clone one base away, this may be a read error. CDR3 in DNA: TGCAGTGCTAGACTCCATCTAAGCGGGAGGGTCGTCTACGAGCAGTACTTC. It specifies CSARLHLSGRVVYEQYF. The V gene is TRBV20-1, the J gene TRBJ2-7, with 10 bases lining up with TRBD2. The CDR3 is 17 amino acids. With 2 bases clipped from V and 3 bases from J, the junction kept 13 bases outside the gene matches. Germline values: CDR1 DFQATT, CDR2 SNEGSKA (reference sequence).

The chain uses TRBV6-4 and TRBJ1-2; 10 bases are a match to TRBD1. This CDR3 contains 15 residues. Germline CDR1 reads MRHNA; CDR2 reads SNTAGT. Trimming at V came to 6 bases and at J to 1 base, leaving 5 bases not matched to a gene. The CDR3 is CASSSGQGDNYGYTF. The CDR3 DNA follows: TGTGCCAGCAGCTCAGGACAGGGGGATAACTATGGCTACACCTTC.

This chain uses TRBV20-1 with TRBJ1-5; maybe TRBD1 (6 bases). Germline loops: CDR1 DFQATT, CDR2 SNEGSKA (reference sequence). Trimming cost V 3 bases and J 4 bases, with 13 bases left between them. The CDR3 extends over 14 amino acids. CDR3 sequence: CSASEGGGNQPQHF. In DNA form, the CDR3 reads TGCAGTGCTAGTGAGGGGGGGGGGAATCAGCCCCAGCATTTT.